The 9 T cell receptor beta chains listed next were all sequenced from one sample in a study of siplizumab effects on memory and regulatory T cells. Assay used: immunoSEQ multiplex PCR; TCRdb lists only in-frame clones, some missing. The sample has 100,000 or so clones, around nine tenths seen once. Sequencing was done on a sample of non-Treg CD4+ T cells sorted from blood. These receptors were collected from a human donor in good health.

The gene calls are TRBV4-1 and TRBJ2-1; 13 bases are shared with TRBD2. CDR1 and CDR2 (germline): MGHRA, YSYEKL. J gave up 7 bases and V 3 bases, and 9 bases lay outside the gene matches. The CDR3 has 17 amino acids. The CDR3 nucleotides read TGCGCCAGCAGCCATGACGGACTAGCGGGAGATCGTAATGAGCAGTTCTTC. Translated: CASSHDGLAGDRNEQFF.

The genes are TRBV10-3 and TRBJ2-7; a possible D gene is TRBD2 (6 bases). Looked up from germline, CDR1 is ENHRY and CDR2 is SYGVKD. Deletions cut 0 bases from V and 0 bases from J, with 6 bases between. CDR3 size: 14 residues. The CDR3 is CAISESGSSYEQYF. The CDR3 DNA is TGTGCCATCAGTGAGTCCGGGAGCTCCTACGAGCAGTACTTC.

V usage is TRBV9 and J usage is TRBJ2-1; TRBD2 matches at 12 bases. The CDR3 spans 15 residues. Germline V CDR1 and CDR2: SGDLS, YYNGEE. V lost 3 bases and J lost 8; bases outside the gene matches: 6. The CDR3 DNA follows: TGTGCCAGCAGCGCTAGCGGGAGGGCCGAGTATGAGCAGTTCTTC. It is translated as CASSASGRAEYEQFF. Full variable domain (remainder filled in from reference TRBV9 and TRBJ2-1): DSGVTQTPKHLITATGQRVTLRCSPRSGDLSVYWYQQSLDQGLQFLIQYYNGEERAKGNILERFSAQQFPDLHSELNLSSLELGDSALYFCASSASGRAEYEQFFGPGTRLTVL.

The V and J genes are TRBV13 and TRBJ2-2; no clear D. The CDR3 extends over 12 amino acids. Trimming removed 6 bases at V and 2 bases at J, with 4 bases between. In germline, CDR1 is PRHDT, CDR2 FYEKMQ (reference sequence). The CDR3 protein is CASSRNTGELFF. CDR3 coding DNA: TGTGCCAGCAGTAGAAACACCGGGGAGCTGTTTTTT.

V is TRBV7-3 and J is TRBJ1-1; no clear D gene. Per germline, CDR1 SGHTA and CDR2 FQGTGA. This CDR3 is 13 amino acids long. V shed 5 bases and J shed 1 base, with 8 bases lying between them. In DNA, the CDR3 is TGTGCCAGCAGCCCTCGCAGGAACACTGAAGCTTTCTTT. Its protein is CASSPRRNTEAFF.

J is TRBJ1-4 and V is TRBV15; the match to TRBD1 covers 8 bases. There are 17 residues in the CDR3. The V segment lost 1 base and the J segment 0 bases; nucleotides outside the gene matches: 4. Germline assignment: CDR1 LNHNV and CDR2 YYDKDF (reference sequence). CDR3 DNA: TGTGCCACCAGCAGAGCGACAGGGGTAGCAACTAATGAAAAACTGTTTTTT. Translation gives CATSRATGVATNEKLFF.

The sample holds one count of this clone. This chain joins TRBV5-5 and TRBJ1-2; the match to TRBD1 covers 9 bases. Trimming removed 5 bases from V and 2 bases from J; junction bases left unmatched: 10. Germline CDR1 SGHKS, CDR2 YYEKEE (reference sequence). The CDR3 consists of 16 residues. In DNA, the CDR3 is TGTGCCAGCAGTGTTACTCCGGGACAGGGCAACTATGGCTACACCTTC. Its translation is CASSVTPGQGNYGYTF.

The V call is TRBV25-1, the J call TRBJ1-2; D uncertain. The CDR3 consists of 14 residues. CDR1 is MGHDK and CDR2 is SYGVNS in the germline V gene. V shed 6 bases and J shed 0 bases, with 11 bases lying between them. CDR3 amino acids: CASSSAGANYGYTF. CDR3 bases: TGTGCCAGCAGCTCCGCGGGAGCTAACTATGGCTACACCTTC.

The V and J genes are TRBV5-1 and TRBJ1-1; no firm D call. The V end was cut by 2 bases, the J end by 5 bases, with 10 bases between. Germline V gene lookup returns CDR1 SGHRS and CDR2 YFSETQ. The CDR3 runs 13 residues. Written as DNA, the CDR3 is TGCGCCAGCAGCTTACTGGACCAAACTGAAGCTTTCTTT. It specifies CASSLLDQTEAFF. The full variable domain, rest sourced from reference TRBV5-1 and TRBJ1-1, is KAGVTQTPRYLIKTRGQQVTLSCSPISGHRSVSWYQQTPGQGLQFLFEYFSETQRNKGNFPGRFSGRQFSNSRSEMNVSTLELGDSALYLCASSLLDQTEAFFGQGTRLTVV.